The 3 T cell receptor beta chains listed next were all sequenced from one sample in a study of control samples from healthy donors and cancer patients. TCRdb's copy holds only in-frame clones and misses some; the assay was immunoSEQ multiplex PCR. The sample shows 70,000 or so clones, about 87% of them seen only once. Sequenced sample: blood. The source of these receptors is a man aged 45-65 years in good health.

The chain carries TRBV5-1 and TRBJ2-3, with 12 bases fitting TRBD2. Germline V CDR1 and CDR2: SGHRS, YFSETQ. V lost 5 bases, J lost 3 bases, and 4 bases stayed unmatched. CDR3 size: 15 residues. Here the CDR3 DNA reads TGCGCCAGCAGAACTAGCGGGAGGTCTACAGATACGCAGTATTTT. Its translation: CASRTSGRSTDTQYF. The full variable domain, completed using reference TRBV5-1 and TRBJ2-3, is KAGVTQTPRYLIKTRGQQVTLSCSPISGHRSVSWYQQTPGQGLQFLFEYFSETQRNKGNFPGRFSGRQFSNSRSEMNVSTLELGDSALYLCASRTSGRSTDTQYFGPGTRLTVL.

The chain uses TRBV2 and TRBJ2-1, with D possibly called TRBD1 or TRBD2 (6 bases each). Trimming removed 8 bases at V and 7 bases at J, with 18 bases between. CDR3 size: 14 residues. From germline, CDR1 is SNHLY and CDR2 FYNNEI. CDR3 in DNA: TGTGCCAGCTTCCCCCCCGGAGGGGGGAATGAGCAGTTCTTC. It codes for CASFPPGGGNEQFF.

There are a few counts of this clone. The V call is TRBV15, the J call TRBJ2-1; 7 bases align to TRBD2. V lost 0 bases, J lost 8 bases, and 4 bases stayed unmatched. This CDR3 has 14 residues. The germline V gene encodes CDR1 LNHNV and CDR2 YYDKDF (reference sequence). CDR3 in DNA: TGTGCCACCAGCAGAGATGGGGGGGGTGATGAGCAGTTCTTC. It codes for CATSRDGGGDEQFF.